This passage covers 25 T cell receptor beta chains from one sample sequenced in a study of OX40 agonist ivuxolimab in advanced cancers. Generated by immunoSEQ multiplex PCR, the TCRdb table keeps only in-frame clones and is missing some. The data hold tens of thousands of clones, with approximately 80% observed a single time. The sequencing here drew on CD4+ or CD8+ T cells sorted from blood, taken in a trial of the OX40 agonist ivuxolimab. These receptors originate from an adult with an advanced solid tumor such as melanoma, head and neck, liver or kidney cancer.

This chain connects TRBV27 to TRBJ1-4, with D possibly being TRBD1 (5 bases). The V gene lost 6 bases and the J gene lost 3 bases, with 8 bases spanning the gap. Germline V lookup: CDR1 MNHEY, CDR2 SMNVEV (reference sequence). The CDR3 loop spans 13 amino acids. CDR3 sequence reads: CASRRRANEKLFF. The CDR3 region has the DNA TGTGCCAGCAGACGCAGGGCTAATGAAAAACTGTTTTTT.

This chain links TRBV7-2 with TRBJ1-2; 9 bases match TRBD1. Germline V CDR1 and CDR2: SGHTA, FQGNSA. This CDR3 spans 14 amino acids. V was pared by 4 bases and J by 4 bases, with 4 bases of the junction left unmatched. CDR3 nucleotides: TGTGCCAGCAGCTACAGGGGGCTATCCTATGGCTACACCTTC. Amino acid sequence: CASSYRGLSYGYTF.

This clone was seen just once. The chain carries TRBV7-8 and TRBJ1-2; TRBD1 agrees at 10 bases. The CDR3 is 14 amino acids. CDR1 and CDR2 from the germline V gene are SGHVS and FQNEAQ. V lost 5 bases to trimming and J lost 8 bases; unmatched junction nucleotides: 8. The CDR3 here is CASSIRGQGRGYTF. In DNA, the CDR3 is TGTGCCAGCAGCATTAGGGGACAGGGGAGAGGCTACACCTTC.

Only one count was recorded for this clone. The chain has TRBV5-1 and TRBJ1-4; TRBD1 might be the D (5 bases). Germline lookup yields CDR1 SGHRS and CDR2 YFSETQ. This CDR3 contains 16 residues. Trimming removed 4 bases from V and 0 bases from J, with 13 bases in between. CDR3 sequence: CASSRLGVATNEKLFF. DNA for the CDR3: TGCGCCAGCAGCCGATTAGGGGTCGCAACTAATGAAAAACTGTTTTTT. The full variable domain, in which reference TRBV5-1 and TRBJ1-4 provide the parts outside the CDR3, is KAGVTQTPRYLIKTRGQQVTLSCSPISGHRSVSWYQQTPGQGLQFLFEYFSETQRNKGNFPGRFSGRQFSNSRSEMNVSTLELGDSALYLCASSRLGVATNEKLFFGSGTQLSVL.

The CDR3 sequence: CASRLTSEGAYEQYF. The CDR3 coding sequence is TGTGCCAGCAGGCTGACGTCGGAGGGGGCCTACGAGCAGTACTTC. This chain connects TRBV27 to TRBJ2-7; the D gene could be TRBD1 or TRBD2 (6 bases each). CDR1 MNHEY and CDR2 SMNVEV come from the germline V gene (reference sequence). The CDR3 spans 15 residues. V shed 6 bases and J shed 2 bases, with 17 bases lying between them.

This clone was counted between two and nine times. This chain joins TRBV2 and TRBJ1-2, with 9 bases that match TRBD1. Looked up from germline, CDR1 is SNHLY and CDR2 is FYNNEI. V dropped 8 bases and J dropped 7; count of bases not matched to a gene: 5. The CDR3 extends over 12 amino acids. DNA of the CDR3: TGTGCCAGCGTACAGGGGGCGGCTGGCTACACCTTC. Protein: CASVQGAAGYTF.

The chain carries TRBV11-3 and TRBJ1-1, with 9 bases identical to TRBD1. V lost 2 bases and J lost 10; bases outside the gene matches: 5. Germline values: CDR1 SGHNT, CDR2 YENEEA. This CDR3 has 13 residues. The CDR3 region is CASSLRGTGTAFF. CDR3 coding DNA: TGTGCCAGCAGCTTAAGAGGGACAGGGACAGCTTTCTTT.

V gene TRBV4-3 combines with J gene TRBJ1-5, with a tentative D call TRBD1 (5 bases). The germline CDR1 and CDR2 sequences are LGHNA and YSLEER. The CDR3 length is 15 residues. Deletions cut 0 bases from V and 4 bases from J, with 10 bases between. The CDR3 loop is CASSQDRDPNQPQHF. In nucleotides, the CDR3 is TGCGCCAGCAGCCAAGACCGGGACCCAAATCAGCCCCAGCATTTT.

The V and J genes are TRBV15 and TRBJ1-1, with 7 bases lining up with TRBD1. The CDR3 sequence is 17 residues long. V was clipped by 5 bases and J by 2 bases; unmatched bases: 14. Germline V gene data show CDR1 as LNHNV and CDR2 as YYDKDF (reference sequence). The CDR3 DNA sequence: TGTGCCACCAGCCGACCGGGACAGATATGGAGTAACACTGAAGCTTTCTTT. This gives the protein CATSRPGQIWSNTEAFF.

Ten or more counts support this clone. The chain recombines TRBV7-3 with TRBJ2-2, with no clear D. CDR1 is SGHTA and CDR2 is FQGTGA in the germline V gene. V lost 6 bases and J 4 bases, leaving 9 bases between the germline ends. The CDR3 totals 13 residues. In nucleotides, the CDR3 is TGTGCCAGCAGTTTCGTGGGCACCGGGGAGCTGTTTTTT. It codes for CASSFVGTGELFF.

The V gene is TRBV27, the J gene TRBJ1-1; perhaps TRBD1 as D (5 bases). The CDR3 has 14 residues. Germline lookup yields CDR1 MNHEY and CDR2 SMNVEV (reference sequence). Trimming took 4 bases from V and 5 from J, leaving 14 bases between them. CDR3: CASSYRDGKTEAFF. DNA of the CDR3: TGTGCCAGCAGTTACCGGGACGGGAAGACTGAAGCTTTCTTT.

The chain combines TRBV9 with TRBJ1-5; D is uncertain. The CDR3 is 12 amino acids. Germline assignment: CDR1 SGDLS and CDR2 YYNGEE. Trimming removed 7 bases from V and 0 bases from J, with 5 bases in between. Written as DNA, the CDR3 is TGTGCCAGCGGCGATAGCAATCAGCCCCAGCATTTT. Translating gives CASGDSNQPQHF.

This chain connects TRBV6-5 to TRBJ2-3; 10 bases agree with TRBD2. The germline V gene has CDR1 MNHEY and CDR2 SVGAGI. Trimming at V came to 3 bases and at J to 4 bases, leaving 7 bases not matched to a gene. This CDR3 spans 16 amino acids. CDR3 loop: CASSYRLAGVADTQYF. The CDR3 coding sequence is TGTGCCAGCAGTTATAGGCTAGCGGGAGTTGCAGATACGCAGTATTTT.

In nucleotides, the CDR3 is TGTGCCAGCTCCCCGGGGGGGGACTACGAGCAGTACGTC. Translated: CASSPGGDYEQYV. The chain combines TRBV18 with TRBJ2-7; 8 bases fit TRBD2. Germline V CDR1 and CDR2: KGHSH, LQKENI. The CDR3 consists of 13 residues. Trimming cost V 6 bases and J 3 bases; bases outside gene matches: 4.

This chain connects TRBV25-1 to TRBJ2-5; 9 bases are shared with TRBD1. Unmatched junction bases numbered 6, after V lost 5 bases and J lost 2 bases. This CDR3 is 15 amino acids long. Germline V gene sequence: CDR1 MGHDK, CDR2 SYGVNS. The DNA of the CDR3 is TGTGCCAGCAGTCTCGGACAGGGGAGGCAAGAGACCCAGTACTTC. Its protein is CASSLGQGRQETQYF. The variable domain in full, completed from reference TRBV25-1 and TRBJ2-5, reads EADIYQTPRYLVIGTGKKITLECSQTMGHDKMYWYQQDPGMELHLIHYSYGVNSTEKGDLSSESTVSRIRTEHFPLTLESARPSHTSQYLCASSLGQGRQETQYFGPGTRLLVL.

This clone was seen only once. The V gene is TRBV12-5, the J gene TRBJ2-1; tentatively, D is TRBD2 (5 bases). Germline CDR1 reads LGHNT; CDR2 reads FRNRAP. The ends were cut back, 5 bases at V and 5 bases at J, with 13 bases in the middle. CDR3 length: 14 amino acids. DNA of the CDR3: TGTGCTAGTGGTCCCCGGACTGGAGACAATGAGCAGTTCTTC. Its protein product is CASGPRTGDNEQFF.

Comment on this clone: The sample holds other DNA sequences that translate to the same CDR3. The chain joins TRBV15 to TRBJ2-5; D unclear. Between the trimmed V and J ends, which lost 0 bases and 5 bases, there was a span of 7 bases. CDR1 and CDR2 (germline): LNHNV, YYDKDF (reference sequence). This CDR3 is 13 amino acids long. CDR3 sequence (DNA): TGTGCCACCAGCAGAGATCAAGAGGAGACCCAGTACTTC. Translation: CATSRDQEETQYF.

The chain uses TRBV19 and TRBJ2-2; D is perhaps TRBD1 (5 bases). Germline assignment: CDR1 LNHDA and CDR2 SQIVND (reference sequence). The CDR3 length is 14 residues. V was shortened by 9 bases and J by 4 bases, with 15 bases between the two germline ends. The CDR3 coding sequence is TGTGCCAGCAGGGATGGGGTATCCACCGGGGAGCTGTTTTTT. Its protein is CASRDGVSTGELFF.

This clone was recorded a few times. The chain links TRBV5-1 to TRBJ2-5; D might be TRBD2 (6 bases). Germline V CDR1 and CDR2: SGHRS, YFSETQ. Trimming took off 4 bases at V and 0 bases at J, with 13 bases between the two ends. This CDR3 contains 15 residues. CDR3 sequence reads: CASSGGNLYQETQYF. CDR3 bases: TGCGCCAGCAGCGGGGGGAACCTGTACCAAGAGACCCAGTACTTC.

This chain joins TRBV11-3 and TRBJ2-1, with D perhaps TRBD1 or TRBD2 (5 bases each). CDR3 size: 15 residues. V lost 4 bases and J 5 bases, leaving 15 bases between the germline ends. Germline V CDR1 and CDR2: SGHNT, YENEEA. The CDR3 coding sequence is TGTGCCAGCAGCTCCGAGGGGTCGGAAAACAATGAGCAGTTCTTC. Translated, it gives CASSSEGSENNEQFF. Using reference TRBV11-3 and TRBJ2-1 for the parts outside the CDR3, the full variable domain is EAGVVQSPRYKIIEKKQPVAFWCNPISGHNTLYWYLQNLGQGPELLIRYENEEAVDDSQLPKDRFSAERLKGVDSTLKIQPAELGDSAVYLCASSSEGSENNEQFFGPGTRLTVL.

The rearrangement joins TRBV6-6 to TRBJ2-7, with 10 bases identical to TRBD2. The CDR3 is made up of 16 amino acids. Unmatched junction bases numbered 4, after V lost 0 bases and J lost 2 bases. Germline values: CDR1 MNHNY, CDR2 SVGAGI (reference sequence). This CDR3 is CASSYSGTSVTYEQYV. The DNA for the CDR3 is TGTGCCAGCAGTTACTCAGGGACTAGCGTAACCTACGAGCAGTACGTC.

The chain combines TRBV5-4 with TRBJ1-2; 9 bases agree with TRBD1. J gave up 8 bases and V 4 bases, and 12 bases lay outside the gene matches. Per the germline V gene, CDR1 is SGHNT and CDR2 is YYREEE (reference sequence). The CDR3 length is 15 residues. The CDR3 here is CASSAGTGSGLGYTF. Here the CDR3 DNA reads TGTGCCAGCAGCGCCGGGACAGGGTCGGGGCTCGGCTACACCTTC.

CDR3 protein: CASSQVPRGGTYEQYV. The CDR3 DNA reads TGTGCCAGCAGCCAAGTTCCCAGGGGGGGAACCTACGAGCAGTACGTC. The chain uses TRBV14 and TRBJ2-7; either TRBD1 or TRBD2 may fit D (7 bases each). The V end lost 1 base, the J end lost 2 bases, and 15 bases lay between the germline ends. The CDR3 is 16 amino acids. Germline values: CDR1 SGHDN, CDR2 FVKESK.

A few counts support this clone. This chain links TRBV10-3 with TRBJ2-3, with a possible D match to TRBD1 (5 bases). V lost 0 bases and J lost 3, with 19 bases in between. The germline V gene encodes CDR1 ENHRY and CDR2 SYGVKD. The CDR3 is 18 amino acids. The CDR3 is CAISESLHQGMGTDTQYF. CDR3 bases: TGTGCCATCAGTGAGTCTCTCCACCAGGGAATGGGAACAGATACGCAGTATTTT.

This sequence joins TRBV6-5 and TRBJ2-5; 11 positions match TRBD2. The DNA matches TRBJ2-7 better at its end, which makes the J call doubtful. The CDR3 runs 14 residues. Per germline, CDR1 MNHEY and CDR2 SVGAGI. CDR3 residues: CASSFRLAGREQYF. The CDR3 bases are TGTGCCAGCAGCTTCAGACTAGCGGGGCGCGAGCAGTACTTC.